One sample yielded the 27 T cell receptor beta chains listed below, sequenced in a study of T cell repertoires in cytomegalovirus infection. Which antigens these TCRs recognize remains unknown. One entry per CDR3 protein, called by TCRdb with MiXCR from the reads. The profile shows 200,000 or so distinct CDR3 sequences, about 38% of them singletons. The starting material was CD8+ T cells from cultured PBMCs, obtained from culture after CMV antigen stimulation. The source of these receptors is a human donor in good health (CMV status not recorded). Some clones in this sample may be carry-over from other donors' samples.

V gene TRBV7-9 combines with J gene TRBJ2-1, with D unclear. Germline values: CDR1 SEHNR, CDR2 FQNEAQ (reference sequence). CDR3 length: 13 amino acids. Between the trimmed V and J ends, which lost 5 bases and 9 bases, there was a span of 14 bases. CDR3 sequence reads: CASSAKGQGEQFF. The CDR3 bases are TGTGCCAGCAGCGCCAAGGGTCAAGGTGAGCAGTTCTTC.

The J gene is TRBJ2-7, the V gene TRBV27, with 7 bases that match TRBD2. The trim removed 11 bases at V and 3 bases at J, leaving 7 bases unmatched. CDR1 and CDR2 from the germline V gene are MNHEY and SMNVEV (reference sequence). The CDR3 contains 12 residues. The CDR3: CASGSSGYEQYF. The CDR3 DNA is TGTGCCTCGGGGTCTAGCGGCTACGAGCAGTACTTC.

V usage is TRBV28 and J usage is TRBJ1-1, with D possibly matching TRBD1 (5 bases). The CDR3 sequence is 16 residues long. Per germline, CDR1 MDHEN and CDR2 SYDVKM. Trimming removed 7 bases at V and 1 base at J, with 19 bases between. The CDR3 is CASKSVGAGRNTEAFF. The CDR3 bases are TGTGCCAGCAAAAGTGTCGGGGCGGGGAGGAACACTGAAGCTTTCTTT.

The gene calls are TRBV19 and TRBJ1-1, with TRBD1 matching over 10 bases. Germline assignment: CDR1 LNHDA and CDR2 SQIVND (reference sequence). There are 16 residues in the CDR3. Unmatched junction bases numbered 12, after V lost 6 bases and J lost 5 bases. The CDR3 protein is CASSYRTWGQGTEAFF. The CDR3 nucleotides are TGTGCCAGTAGCTATCGGACGTGGGGACAGGGGACTGAAGCTTTCTTT. The variable domain in full, completed from reference TRBV19 and TRBJ1-1, reads DGGITQSPKYLFRKEGQNVTLSCEQNLNHDAMYWYRQDPGQGLRLIYYSQIVNDFQKGDIAEGYSVSREKKESFPLTVTSAQKNPTAFYLCASSYRTWGQGTEAFFGQGTRLTVV.

The gene calls are TRBV10-3 and TRBJ2-7, with TRBD1 identical over 7 bases. The trim removed 10 bases at V and 5 bases at J, leaving 5 bases unmatched. The CDR3 totals 11 residues. CDR1 is ENHRY and CDR2 is SYGVKD in the germline V gene. CDR3 residues: CATMTGNEQYF. CDR3 DNA sequence: TGTGCCACCATGACAGGGAACGAGCAGTACTTC.

This clonotype was counted a few times. This chain uses TRBV6-1 with TRBJ2-3, with unresolved D. V was shortened by 5 bases and J by 1 base, with 10 bases between the two germline ends. CDR1 is MNHNS and CDR2 is SASEGT in the germline V gene. The CDR3 is 14 residues long. CDR3 in amino acids: CASSYEFGTDTQYF. CDR3 coding DNA: TGTGCCAGCAGTTACGAGTTCGGCACAGATACGCAGTATTTT.

This clonotype was seen at least ten times. The V call is TRBV7-9, the J call TRBJ1-5; D remains ambiguous. Germline CDR1 reads SEHNR; CDR2 reads FQNEAQ (reference sequence). Trimming left V 0 bases short and J 5 bases short, with 2 bases between. The CDR3 spans 12 residues. The CDR3 region is CASSLADQPQHF. Written as DNA, the CDR3 is TGTGCCAGCAGCTTAGCCGATCAGCCCCAGCATTTT.

This chain uses TRBV7-2 with TRBJ2-3; TRBD1 matches 9 bases. The germline CDR1 and CDR2 sequences are SGHTA and FQGNSA. V dropped 9 bases and J dropped 5; count of bases not matched to a gene: 12. CDR3 length: 15 amino acids. The CDR3 DNA follows: TGTGCCAGAAGCCCCCCACAGGGGGCCGGAGATACGCAGTATTTT. It codes for CARSPPQGAGDTQYF. The complete variable domain, with remaining parts taken from reference TRBV7-2 and TRBJ2-3, reads GAGVSQSPSNKVTEKGKDVELRCDPISGHTALYWYRQSLGQGLEFLIYFQGNSAPDKSGLPSDRFSAERTGGSVSTLTIQRTQQEDSAVYLCARSPPQGAGDTQYFGPGTRLTVL.

V and J are TRBV5-4 and TRBJ2-1; the match to TRBD1 covers 7 bases. Germline CDR1 reads SGHNT; CDR2 reads YYREEE (reference sequence). The ends lost 3 bases at V and 9 bases at J; junction bases unmatched: 3. This CDR3 region has 12 residues. The CDR3 protein is CASSYRGGEQFF. CDR3 sequence (DNA): TGTGCCAGCAGCTACAGGGGTGGTGAGCAGTTCTTC.

The V call is TRBV10-3, the J call TRBJ2-2, with D unclear. CDR1 is ENHRY, CDR2 SYGVKD, per germline. CDR3 length equals 13 residues. Trimming took 6 bases from V and 4 from J, leaving 9 bases between them. CDR3 amino acids: CAISPSRTGELFF. CDR3 DNA sequence: TGTGCCATCAGCCCCTCTCGCACCGGGGAGCTGTTTTTT.

V gene TRBV12-3 or TRBV12-4 combines with J gene TRBJ2-5, with D perhaps TRBD1 (6 bases). This CDR3 is built from 13 residues. The V gene lost 7 bases and the J gene lost 5 bases, with 14 bases spanning the gap. The CDR3 DNA reads TGTGCCAGCAAATCAGGGGTTGCGGAGACCCAGTACTTC. This gives the protein CASKSGVAETQYF.

DNA of the CDR3: TGTGCCAGCAGCTTCGAGTACGAAGAGACCCAGTACTTC. It translates to CASSFEYEETQYF. V usage is TRBV7-2 and J usage is TRBJ2-5; no firm D call. V was cut by 3 bases and J by 3 bases, with 8 bases left in between. CDR1 is SGHTA, CDR2 FQGNSA, per germline. This CDR3 has 13 residues.

The table lists this clonotype with a few counts. The chain joins TRBV12-3 or TRBV12-4 to TRBJ2-5; TRBD2 matches at 8 bases. V shed 5 bases, J shed 5 bases, and the junction held 10 bases outside the gene matches. This CDR3 spans 15 amino acids. This CDR3 reads CASSPGGGGGETQYF. The DNA for the CDR3 is TGTGCCAGCAGTCCCGGGGGGGGAGGAGGGGAGACCCAGTACTTC.

Note on this clonotype: It is likely a read error, because the conserved phenylalanine at the end of the CDR3 is missing. The chain couples TRBV4-1 to TRBJ2-7; tentative D call: TRBD1 (5 bases). Germline CDR1 reads MGHRA; CDR2 reads YSYEKL. The CDR3 loop spans 18 amino acids. V lost 1 base and J lost 0, with 19 bases in between. The CDR3 region is CASSQVWVGPTGSYEQYL. CDR3 sequence (DNA): TGCGCCAGCAGCCAAGTTTGGGTAGGGCCCACAGGCTCCTACGAGCAGTACCTC.

The chain is built from TRBV29-1 and TRBJ2-7; D is undetermined. The germline V gene has CDR1 SQVTM and CDR2 ANQGSEA. Trimming took 4 bases from V and 0 from J, leaving 7 bases between them. This CDR3 region has 12 residues. CDR3 DNA: TGCAGCGTTGGCTGGAGCTCCTACGAGCAGTACTTC. Translated: CSVGWSSYEQYF.

The chain combines TRBV7-8 with TRBJ2-2; perhaps TRBD1 as D (5 bases). The ends were cut back, 5 bases at V and 4 bases at J, with 11 bases in the middle. Germline CDR1 reads SGHVS; CDR2 reads FQNEAQ. The CDR3 totals 14 residues. CDR3 sequence reads: CASSVVGVTGELFF. CDR3 coding DNA: TGTGCCAGCAGCGTAGTAGGGGTCACCGGGGAGCTGTTTTTT.

This chain links TRBV5-1 with TRBJ2-2, with D possibly matching TRBD2 (6 bases). There are 17 residues in the CDR3. Germline-derived CDR1 and CDR2 are SGHRS and YFSETQ. Trimming shortened V by 3 bases and J by 3 bases, and 18 bases separated the two germline ends. The CDR3: CASSYRDWTSYTGELFF. DNA for the CDR3: TGCGCCAGCAGCTACCGGGACTGGACGTCCTACACCGGGGAGCTGTTTTTT.

To note about this clonotype: At one end, the junction sequence differs from germline, possibly due to a read error. This chain uses TRBV2 with TRBJ2-7, with 8 bases identical to TRBD1. The CDR3 extends over 14 amino acids. Germline V gives CDR1 SNHLY, CDR2 FYNNEI. This chain's CDR3 is CAGRYPTGDYEQYF. In nucleotides, the CDR3 is TGTGCCGGCAGATACCCGACAGGGGACTACGAGCAGTACTTC.

The CDR3 DNA follows: TGTGCCAGCAGTTATTCCGGCGGGGAGCTGTTTTTT. It encodes CASSYSGGELFF. The V call is TRBV6-1, the J call TRBJ2-2; D remains ambiguous. CDR1 is MNHNS, CDR2 SASEGT, per germline. This CDR3 is built from 12 residues. V lost 5 bases, J lost 7 bases, and 8 bases lay in between.

V and J are TRBV5-6 and TRBJ2-5, with D hard to call. The CDR3 totals 11 residues. Germline CDR1 reads SGHDT; CDR2 reads YYEEEE. The ends were cut back, 2 bases at V and 6 bases at J, with 5 bases in the middle. The CDR3 region is CASSFTQTQYF. The CDR3 DNA sequence: TGTGCCAGCAGCTTCACCCAGACCCAGTACTTC.

The chain couples TRBV5-6 to TRBJ1-1; D not resolved. Trimming shortened V by 6 bases and J by 0 bases, and 12 bases separated the two germline ends. Germline V gene sequence: CDR1 SGHDT, CDR2 YYEEEE. The CDR3 contains 14 residues. The CDR3 region is CASTPGFMNTEAFF. Written as DNA, the CDR3 is TGTGCCAGCACCCCGGGGTTCATGAACACTGAAGCTTTCTTT.

This chain connects TRBV29-1 to TRBJ1-1; D ambiguous. CDR3 size: 12 residues. V was trimmed by 5 bases and J by 2 bases, leaving 9 bases between them. The germline V gene encodes CDR1 SQVTM and CDR2 ANQGSEA. CDR3 amino acids: CSVPGLNTEAFF. The DNA of the CDR3 is TGCAGCGTTCCAGGTCTAAACACTGAAGCTTTCTTT.

This chain connects TRBV7-9 to TRBJ1-1; the D gene is possibly TRBD1 (5 bases). Germline CDR1 SEHNR, CDR2 FQNEAQ (reference sequence). V shed 5 bases and J shed 3 bases, with 13 bases lying between them. This CDR3 region has 14 residues. The CDR3 here is CASSASSGYTEAFF. CDR3 DNA: TGTGCCAGCAGCGCAAGTTCAGGGTACACTGAAGCTTTCTTT.

The chain employs TRBV7-9 and TRBJ2-1; D possibly corresponds to TRBD2 (5 bases). CDR3 length: 16 residues. Trimming took off 8 bases at V and 9 bases at J, with 26 bases between the two ends. Germline-derived CDR1 and CDR2 are SEHNR and FQNEAQ (reference sequence). CDR3 DNA sequence: TGTGCCAGCCAGACCTTCGAGGGAGTACCTCGGGGTGAGCAGTTCTTC. It is translated as CASQTFEGVPRGEQFF.

A few counts support this clonotype. The chain uses TRBV7-9 and TRBJ1-1, with 8 bases that match TRBD1. J gave up 4 bases and V 5 bases, and 3 bases lay outside the gene matches. The CDR3 is made up of 13 amino acids. CDR1 is SEHNR, CDR2 FQNEAQ, per germline (reference sequence). CDR3 sequence: CASSTTGGTEAFF. The DNA of the CDR3 is TGTGCCAGCAGCACAACAGGGGGCACTGAAGCTTTCTTT.

This chain uses TRBV7-2 with TRBJ2-7; TRBD2 aligns across 10 bases. The CDR3 consists of 16 residues. The J segment lost 1 base and the V segment lost 6 bases, leaving 9 bases of the junction unmatched. Per the germline V gene, CDR1 is SGHTA and CDR2 is FQGNSA. The CDR3, as DNA: TGTGCCAGCAGAAGTCGGTCTAGCGGGAGTTCCTACGAGCAGTACTTC. Residues: CASRSRSSGSSYEQYF.

In this sample, this clonotype turned up a few times. The rearrangement uses TRBV20-1 and TRBJ2-1; TRBD1 is a possible D gene (6 bases). This CDR3 contains 12 residues. Germline CDR1 is DFQATT and CDR2 is SNEGSKA (reference sequence). CDR3 residues: CREGTLYNEQFF. CDR3 DNA: TGCAGGGAAGGGACACTCTACAATGAGCAGTTCTTC.